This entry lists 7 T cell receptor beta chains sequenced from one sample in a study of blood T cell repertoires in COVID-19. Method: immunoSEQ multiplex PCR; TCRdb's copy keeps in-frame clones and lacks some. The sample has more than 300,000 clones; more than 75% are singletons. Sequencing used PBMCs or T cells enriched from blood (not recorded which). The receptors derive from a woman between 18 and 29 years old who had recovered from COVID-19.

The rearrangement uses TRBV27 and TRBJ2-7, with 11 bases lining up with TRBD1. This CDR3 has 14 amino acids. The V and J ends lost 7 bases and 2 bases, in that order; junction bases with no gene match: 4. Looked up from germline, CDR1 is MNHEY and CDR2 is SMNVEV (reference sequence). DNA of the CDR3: TGTGCCAGCACCCCGGGACAGGGGGCCTACGAGCAGTACTTC. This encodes CASTPGQGAYEQYF.

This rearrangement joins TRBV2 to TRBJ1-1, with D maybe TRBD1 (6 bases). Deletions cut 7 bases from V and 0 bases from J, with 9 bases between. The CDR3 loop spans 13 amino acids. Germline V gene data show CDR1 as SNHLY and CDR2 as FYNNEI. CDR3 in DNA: TGTGCCAGCACGGCAGGGGTGAACACTGAAGCTTTCTTT. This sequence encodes CASTAGVNTEAFF.

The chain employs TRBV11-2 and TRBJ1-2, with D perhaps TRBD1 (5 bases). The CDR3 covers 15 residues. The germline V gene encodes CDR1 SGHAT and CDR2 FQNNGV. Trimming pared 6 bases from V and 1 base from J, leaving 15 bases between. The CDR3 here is CASSLISRVNYGYTF. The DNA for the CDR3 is TGTGCCAGCAGTCTTATATCCAGGGTTAACTATGGCTACACCTTC. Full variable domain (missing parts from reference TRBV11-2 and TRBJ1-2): EAGVAQSPRYKIIEKRQSVAFWCNPISGHATLYWYQQILGQGPKLLIQFQNNGVVDDSQLPKDRFSAERLKGVDSTLKIQPAKLEDSAVYLCASSLISRVNYGYTFGSGTRLTVV.

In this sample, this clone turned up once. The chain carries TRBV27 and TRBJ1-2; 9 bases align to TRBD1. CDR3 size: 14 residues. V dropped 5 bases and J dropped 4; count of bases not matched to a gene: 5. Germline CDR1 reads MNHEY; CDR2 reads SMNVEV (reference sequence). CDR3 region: CASSRQGDFYGYTF. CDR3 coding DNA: TGTGCCAGCAGTCGACAGGGGGACTTCTATGGCTACACCTTC.

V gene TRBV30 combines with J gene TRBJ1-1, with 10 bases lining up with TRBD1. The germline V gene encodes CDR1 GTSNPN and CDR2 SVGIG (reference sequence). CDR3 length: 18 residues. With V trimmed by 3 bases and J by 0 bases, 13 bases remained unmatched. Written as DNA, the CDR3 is TGTGCCTGGAGGGGGTCGAGGGACAGGGGAACGATGAACACTGAAGCTTTCTTT. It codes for CAWRGSRDRGTMNTEAFF.

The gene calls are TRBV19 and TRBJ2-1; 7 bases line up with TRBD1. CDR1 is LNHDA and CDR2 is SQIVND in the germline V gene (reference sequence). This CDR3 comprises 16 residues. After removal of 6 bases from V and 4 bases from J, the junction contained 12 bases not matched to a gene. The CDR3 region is CASSTSLGTVYNEQFF. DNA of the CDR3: TGTGCCAGTAGCACCTCTCTGGGGACAGTTTACAATGAGCAGTTCTTC.

This CDR3 is CASGLVVTGTQGIGNTIYF. CDR3 DNA sequence: TGTGCTAGTGGTTTGGTTGTCACCGGGACCCAGGGGATAGGAAACACCATATATTTT. The genes are TRBV12-5 and TRBJ1-3; D perhaps matches TRBD1 (6 bases). This CDR3 is built from 19 residues. CDR1 is LGHNT and CDR2 is FRNRAP in the germline V gene. V gave up 0 bases and J gave up 4 bases, with 22 bases separating them. The full variable domain, in which reference TRBV12-5 and TRBJ1-3 provide the parts outside the CDR3, is DARVTQTPRHKVTEMGQEVTMRCQPILGHNTVFWYRQTMMQGLELLAYFRNRAPLDDSGMPKDRFSAEMPDATLATLKIQPSEPRDSAVYFCASGLVVTGTQGIGNTIYFGEGSWLTVV.